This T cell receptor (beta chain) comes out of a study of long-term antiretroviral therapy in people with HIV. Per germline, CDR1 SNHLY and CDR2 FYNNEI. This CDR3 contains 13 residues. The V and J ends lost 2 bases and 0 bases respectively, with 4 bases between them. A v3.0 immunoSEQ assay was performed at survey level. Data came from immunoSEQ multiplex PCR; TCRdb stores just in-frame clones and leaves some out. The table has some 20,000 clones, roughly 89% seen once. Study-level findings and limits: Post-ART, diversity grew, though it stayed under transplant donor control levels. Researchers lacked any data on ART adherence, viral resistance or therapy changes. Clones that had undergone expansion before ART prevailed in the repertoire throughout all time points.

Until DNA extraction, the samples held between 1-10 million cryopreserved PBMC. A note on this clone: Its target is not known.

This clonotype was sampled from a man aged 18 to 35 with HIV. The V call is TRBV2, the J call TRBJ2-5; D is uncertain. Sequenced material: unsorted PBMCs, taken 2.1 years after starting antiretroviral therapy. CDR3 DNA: TGTGCCAGCAGTGAACGGGACCAAGAGACCCAGTACTTC. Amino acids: CASSERDQETQYF.